This is a list of T cell receptor beta chains from one sample in a study of STAT3 mutations in large granular lymphocyte leukemia. Data came from immunoSEQ multiplex PCR; TCRdb stores just in-frame clones and leaves some out. The sample yields roughly 31,000 clones, roughly 80% seen once. The specimen sequenced was peripheral blood mononuclear cells. These receptors were collected from a woman in her forties or fifties with T-cell large granular lymphocyte leukemia. Some clones in this sample may be carry-over from other donors' samples. Each CDR3 is given with its conserved first and last residue. The D gene is left open where the match is weak. Where a row states a size, it is once, few, many or the class of an expanded clone; other rows omit it.

>-|TRBV6-1|TRBJ1-2|-
CASSLTATPGYGYTF
TGTGCCAGCAGTCTTACAGCGACCCCCGGCTATGGCTACACCTTC
>-|TRBV7-9|TRBJ2-7|-
CASSRQIEQYF
TGTGCCAGCAGCCGCCAGATCGAGCAGTACTTC
>-|TRBV18|TRBJ2-7|TRBD2
CASSPAGTSGLYEQYF
TGTGCCAGCTCACCCGCCGGGACTAGCGGACTTTACGAGCAGTACTTC
>-|TRBV7-9|TRBJ2-7|-
CASGSGYSYEQYF
TGTGCCAGCGGATCTGGGTACTCCTACGAGCAGTACTTC
>-|TRBV6-5|TRBJ2-7|TRBD2
CASSYSTGGKQYF
TGTGCCAGCAGTTACTCAACGGGGGGAAAGCAGTACTTC
>once|TRBV6-5|TRBJ2-1|-
CASSSRDGRFEQFF
TGTGCCAGCAGTTCAAGGGACGGAAGATTTGAGCAGTTCTTC
>-|TRBV29-1|TRBJ2-1|TRBD2
CSGRLAEKVTNEQFF
TGCAGCGGGCGACTAGCGGAGAAGGTCACCAATGAGCAGTTCTTC
>-|TRBV29-1|TRBJ2-3|TRBD2
CSVGESGRIADTQYF
TGCAGCGTTGGGGAAAGCGGGAGGATCGCAGATACGCAGTATTTT
>-|TRBV29-1|TRBJ2-1|TRBD2
CSGGTSGNEQFF
TGCAGCGGCGGGACTAGCGGCAATGAGCAGTTCTTC
>few|TRBV5-1|TRBJ2-3|-
CASSLEVSQGGDTQYF
TGCGCCAGCAGCTTGGAGGTTTCGCAGGGGGGAGATACGCAGTATTTT
>few|TRBV28|TRBJ1-4|-
CASSFRDAFDEKLFF
TGTGCCAGCAGTTTCAGGGATGCCTTCGATGAAAAACTGTTTTTT
>-|TRBV18|TRBJ1-1|-
CASSPSRGLNTEAFF
TGTGCCAGCTCACCGTCAAGGGGCTTGAACACTGAAGCTTTCTTT
>-|TRBV4-1|TRBJ2-3|-
CASSQVDRRDDTQYF
TGCGCCAGCAGCCAAGTAGATCGCCGGGACGATACGCAGTATTTT
>once|TRBV29-1|TRBJ2-4|TRBD1
CSVKGQDGKNIQYF
TGCAGCGTTAAGGGACAGGACGGCAAAAACATTCAGTACTTC
>-|TRBV25-1|TRBJ1-2|-
CASSEYRAGDDYGYTF
TGTGCCAGCAGTGAATATCGGGCAGGAGACGACTATGGCTACACCTTC
>-|TRBV29-1|TRBJ2-1|-
CSVPRDSYNEQFF
TGCAGCGTCCCCAGGGATTCCTACAATGAGCAGTTCTTC
>-|TRBV29-1|TRBJ1-2|-
CSVESNYGYTF
TGCAGCGTTGAGTCGAACTATGGCTACACCTTC
>-|TRBV29-1|TRBJ1-1|-
CSVYGTRNTEAFF
TGCAGCGTTTACGGGACACGTAACACTGAAGCTTTCTTT
>-|TRBV5-1|TRBJ1-1|-
CASSRSGEGVAFF
TGCGCCAGCAGCCGGAGCGGGGAGGGGGTTGCTTTCTTT
>once|TRBV18|TRBJ1-5|-
CASSGTGNQPQHF
TGTGCCAGCTCCGGCACGGGGAATCAGCCCCAGCATTTT